These T cell receptor beta chains were read from a single sample in a study of tumor-infiltrating lymphocytes in primary liver carcinoma. TCRdb processed the multiplex PCR reads anew with MiXCR; each CDR3 protein has one entry. The table lists over 250,000 distinct CDR3 sequences, around three fifths of them singletons. The sequenced sample was peripheral blood. The receptors come from a woman aged 25 to 39 with primary liver carcinoma and hepatitis B virus infection. The CDR3 runs from the conserved cysteine through the conserved F or W. Fields, in order: J gene, V gene, CDR3 protein.

>TRBJ2-7|TRBV4-3
CASSQDVTAPYEQYF
>TRBJ2-5|TRBV12-3/TRBV12-4
CASSRLAGLQETQYF
>TRBJ2-7|TRBV4-1
CASGPREELFYEQYF
>TRBJ2-7|TRBV29-1
CSVEGTNYEQHF
>TRBJ1-1|TRBV29-1
CSIEERMGQAEAFF
>TRBJ1-6|TRBV4-3
CASSHSQGPPLHF
>TRBJ1-6|TRBV20-1
CSARDHSAWNSPLHF
>TRBJ2-1|TRBV29-1
CSVPGTSEYNEQFF
>TRBJ2-7|TRBV29-1
CSVTNSRGQGAYEQYF
>TRBJ1-1|TRBV7-9
CASSLAIPDTEAFF
>TRBJ2-4|TRBV4-2
CASSQDWLTKNIQYF
>TRBJ2-4|TRBV20-1
CSAGVTRDVEIF
>TRBJ1-2|TRBV19
CASTSKGYNYGYTF
>TRBJ2-1|TRBV11-2
CASSPGPGLRYNEQFF
>TRBJ1-5|TRBV19
CASSLYLKQPQHF
>TRBJ2-7|TRBV2
CASSFEQPGYEQYF
>TRBJ2-3|TRBV13
CASSGIKVGTDTQYF
>TRBJ2-7|TRBV11-2
CASSLQATSVASGEQYF
>TRBJ1-1|TRBV12-3/TRBV12-4
CASSLLRTEAFF
>TRBJ2-1|TRBV7-9
CASSLGTETYNEQFF
>TRBJ2-2|TRBV5-6
CASCSALRVTGELFF
>TRBJ2-5|TRBV11-2
CASSLALRMDTQYF
>TRBJ2-7|TRBV20-1
CSVRGLGAYEQYF
>TRBJ2-4|TRBV11-3
CASSQRGKNIQYF
>TRBJ1-5|TRBV29-1
CSVAAGGGNQPQHF
>TRBJ2-1|TRBV7-3
CASSLGQGVDSRPPDEQFF
>TRBJ1-6|TRBV6-5
CAGSYELGGIGRNSPLHF
>TRBJ2-7|TRBV11-2
CASSFTWTGKNEQYF
>TRBJ1-6|TRBV4-1
CASSQLSATLHF
>TRBJ2-3|TRBV18
CASSQAGLKDTQYF
>TRBJ2-1|TRBV14
CASSQDWPSGSSHNEQFF
>TRBJ2-5|TRBV6-2/TRBV6-3
CVSVSNGETQYF
>TRBJ2-3|TRBV11-2
CACSLDRASGRGDTQYF
>TRBJ2-5|TRBV28
CASVGGDQETQYF
>TRBJ2-5|TRBV29-1
CSVEDLTGQRGTQYF
>TRBJ2-7|TRBV6-1
CASSVGGGYEQYF
>TRBJ2-1|TRBV7-9
CASSRRGAGLGNEQFF
>TRBJ2-1|TRBV6-5
CASRGQGGPYNEQFF
>TRBJ2-2|TRBV6-2/TRBV6-3
CASSYRGARGTGELFF
>TRBJ2-1|TRBV11-3
CASSLVSYNEQFF
>TRBJ2-5|TRBV30
CAWSAGLGPSETQYF
>TRBJ2-4|TRBV6-5
CATSRGNIQYF
>TRBJ2-1|TRBV12-3/TRBV12-4
CASKDTSGRSNEQFF
>TRBJ2-1|TRBV11-2
CASSQREGGGVIYNEQFF